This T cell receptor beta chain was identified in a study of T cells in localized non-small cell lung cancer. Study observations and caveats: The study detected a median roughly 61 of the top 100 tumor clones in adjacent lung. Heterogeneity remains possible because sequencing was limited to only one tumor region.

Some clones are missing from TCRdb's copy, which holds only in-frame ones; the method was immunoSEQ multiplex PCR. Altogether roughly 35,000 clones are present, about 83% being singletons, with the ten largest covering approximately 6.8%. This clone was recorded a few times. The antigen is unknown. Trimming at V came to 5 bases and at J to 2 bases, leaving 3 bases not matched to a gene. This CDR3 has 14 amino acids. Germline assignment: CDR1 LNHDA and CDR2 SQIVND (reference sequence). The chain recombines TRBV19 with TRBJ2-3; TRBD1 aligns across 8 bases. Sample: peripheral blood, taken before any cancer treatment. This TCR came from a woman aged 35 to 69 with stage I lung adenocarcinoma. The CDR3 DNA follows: TGTGCCAGTAGTGACAGGGGATTCACAGATACGCAGTATTTT. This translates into CASSDRGFTDTQYF.